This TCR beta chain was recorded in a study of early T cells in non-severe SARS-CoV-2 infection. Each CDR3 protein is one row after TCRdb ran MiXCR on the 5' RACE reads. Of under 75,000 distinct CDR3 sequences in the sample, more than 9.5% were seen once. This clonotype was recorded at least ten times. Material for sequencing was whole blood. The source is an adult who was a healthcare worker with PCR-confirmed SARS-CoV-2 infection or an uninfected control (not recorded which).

CDR3 nucleotide sequence: TGTGCCAGCCAAGGGACAGGGGACTACGAGCAGTACTTC. Its translation is CASQGTGDYEQYF. The V call is TRBV25-1, the J call TRBJ2-7, with 10 positions matching TRBD1. Germline CDR1 MGHDK, CDR2 SYGVNS. The trim removed 8 bases at V and 3 bases at J, leaving 4 bases unmatched. This CDR3 spans 13 amino acids.